This TCR beta chain was captured in a study of T cells after yellow fever vaccination. Study-wide results and caveats: The booster response re-showed most primary clones: over 95% CD4, roughly 91% CD8.

CDR1 and CDR2 (germline): DFQATT, SNEGSKA (reference sequence). Trimming left V 6 bases short and J 4 bases short, with 14 bases between. This CDR3 is built from 13 residues. This clonotype was recorded at least ten times. What it binds is not known. By 5'RACE template switching, TCR cDNA was produced, with a universal primer site and UMIs added in the process. TCRdb re-called the 5' RACE reads through MiXCR, storing one row per CDR3 protein. Of around 250,000 distinct CDR3 sequences in the sample, roughly 5.6% are singletons; the top ten hold less than 3.5%. This sequence joins TRBV20-1 and TRBJ2-3; tentatively, D is TRBD2 (7 bases). The sequence was obtained from a man younger than 30 who received the YFV17D yellow fever vaccine. Sequenced material: CD4+ T cells sorted from PBMCs, taken on the day of the yellow fever booster vaccination. The CDR3 region is CSALRGGADTQYF. In nucleotides, the CDR3 is TGCAGTGCCTTGAGAGGGGGGGCAGATACGCAGTATTTT.